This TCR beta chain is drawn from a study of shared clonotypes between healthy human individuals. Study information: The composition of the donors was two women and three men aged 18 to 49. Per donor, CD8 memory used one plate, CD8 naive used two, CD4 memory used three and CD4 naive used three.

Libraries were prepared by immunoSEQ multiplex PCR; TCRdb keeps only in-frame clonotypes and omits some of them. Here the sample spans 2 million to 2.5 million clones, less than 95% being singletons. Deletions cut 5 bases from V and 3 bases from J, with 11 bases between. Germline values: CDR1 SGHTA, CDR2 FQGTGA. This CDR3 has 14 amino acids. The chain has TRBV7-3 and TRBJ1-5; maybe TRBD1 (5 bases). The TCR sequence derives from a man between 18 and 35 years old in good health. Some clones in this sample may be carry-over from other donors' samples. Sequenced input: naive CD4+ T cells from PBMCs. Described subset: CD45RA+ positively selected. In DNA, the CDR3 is TGTGCCAGCAGCCGCGGCGGGGCCAATCAGCCCCAGCATTTT. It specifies CASSRGGANQPQHF.